A selection of T cell receptor beta chains follows, all from one sample in a study of blood T cells in healthy people across ages. TCRdb passed the 5' RACE reads through MiXCR, listing each CDR3 protein once. The sample has a few hundred thousand distinct CDR3 sequences; 50% to 60% are singletons. Sequenced material: blood. Receptors originate from a man aged 55-75 years in good health. CDR3s include the opening cysteine and the closing phenylalanine or tryptophan. Each record gives: CDR3 DNA, CDR3 protein, J gene, D gene, V gene, clone size. D genes are given only for firm matches. Size is stated for part of the rows, as once, few or many counts, or as a class when the clone is expanded.

TGTGCCAGCAGCATCCGGACAGGGGGCACTGAAGCTTTCTTT | CASSIRTGGTEAFF | TRBJ1-1 | TRBD1 | TRBV7-2 | NA
TGTGCCAGCAGCGCCACCGGGAATGAGCAGTTCTTC | CASSATGNEQFF | TRBJ2-1 | NA | TRBV28 | NA
TGTGCCAGCAGCTTAGTCGGGGTGGCCGGGGAGCTGTTTTTT | CASSLVGVAGELFF | TRBJ2-2 | NA | TRBV7-3 | NA
TGCAGCGTTGAACGGCCGACAGGGGCCCTACAGCCCAACTATGGCTACACCTTC | CSVERPTGALQPNYGYTF | TRBJ1-2 | TRBD1 | TRBV29-1 | NA
TGCAGCGTGGGGGGTAGCGGGAAGGGAAACATTCAGTACTTC | CSVGGSGKGNIQYF | TRBJ2-4 | TRBD2 | TRBV29-1 | NA
TGTGCCAGCAGCTTAGTAGGGATCGGGTCTAGCGGGAACACAGATACGCAGTATTTT | CASSLVGIGSSGNTDTQYF | TRBJ2-3 | TRBD2 | TRBV7-2 | many
TGCAGTGCTAGTCAGGTACCCTACGAGCAGTACTTC | CSASQVPYEQYF | TRBJ2-7 | NA | TRBV20-1 | few
TGCGCCAGCAGCCCCGGACATTCCTCTGGGGCCAACGTCCTGACTTTC | CASSPGHSSGANVLTF | TRBJ2-6 | NA | TRBV5-1 | NA
TGTGCCAGCAGCACGAACAACCCCAATGAGCAGTTCTTC | CASSTNNPNEQFF | TRBJ2-1 | NA | TRBV7-8 | few
TGTGCCAGCAACGGGGCTAGCGGGGGATACAATGAGCAGTTCTTC | CASNGASGGYNEQFF | TRBJ2-1 | TRBD2 | TRBV6-1 | NA
TGTGCCAGCTATCTAGACCTCCCACCCCTCCACTTT | CASYLDLPPLHF | TRBJ1-6 | NA | TRBV2 | NA
TGCAGCGTCGGCCACAGGGCAGATACGCAGTATTTT | CSVGHRADTQYF | TRBJ2-3 | NA | TRBV29-1 | many
TGTGCCAGCAGCGCCACAGGGTGGTCCTACAATGAGCAGTTCTTC | CASSATGWSYNEQFF | TRBJ2-1 | NA | TRBV7-2 | NA